Below, one TCR beta chain is given with its context. What it recognizes is unknown. Other DNA sequences in this sample translate to the same CDR3. The data stem from a study of cytomegalovirus exposure and HLA in healthy donors. General observations from the study: Most TCR sequences proved rare, with some public TCRs found in many donors. The study listed under 200 cytomegalovirus-associated TCR beta chains.

Both 60 Vbeta primers and 13 Jbeta primers went into the PCR. TCRdb's copy holds only in-frame clones and misses some; the assay was immunoSEQ multiplex PCR. The sample has about 150,000 clones; 75% are singletons. The V end was cut by 6 bases, the J end by 6 bases, with 10 bases between. Germline V gene lookup returns CDR1 MNHEY and CDR2 SVGAGI. This CDR3 spans 12 amino acids. This rearrangement joins TRBV6-5 to TRBJ2-3, with no clear D. This clonotype was sampled from a man aged 18 to 35 in good health and CMV-seronegative. Material: PBMCs. The CDR3 bases are TGTGCCAGCAGCCCCAACTCGGATACGCAGTATTTT. Translating gives CASSPNSDTQYF.